This TCR beta chain came from a study of T cell repertoires in cytomegalovirus infection. Turning to this clonotype: Its antigen is not known.

TCRdb re-called the reads with MiXCR, one entry per CDR3 protein. This table holds hundreds of thousands of distinct CDR3 sequences, more than 25% found once. Germline values: CDR1 MGHRA, CDR2 YSYEKL. The CDR3 sequence is 14 residues long. The V gene lost 3 bases and the J gene lost 7 bases, with 15 bases spanning the gap. The source is a human donor in good health (CMV status not recorded). Some clones in this sample may be carry-over from other donors' samples. The chain combines TRBV4-1 with TRBJ2-5; D call uncertain. Sequences were derived from cultured CD8+ T cells from PBMCs, sampled from culture after CMV antigen stimulation. The CDR3 nucleotides are TGCGCCAGCAGCCAGGCCAAAATCGATGGGACCCAGTACTTC. This translates into CASSQAKIDGTQYF.